This T cell receptor beta chain was found in a study of shared clonotypes between healthy human individuals. Tens of thousands of T cell genomes (around 200 ng DNA) went into each sorted-subset replicate. Here immunoSEQ multiplex PCR was the method, and the copy in TCRdb shows in-frame clones only, minus some. Among 1,100,000 or so clones listed, more than 75% were seen once. Study-wide points: A handful of donors shared approximately 5% of their naive CD4 clonotypes.

In the CD4+ fraction, cells were divided into CD45RA+ naive and CD45RA-negative memory subsets. A note on this clone: As yet, its antigen is unknown. Other DNA sequences in the same sample also yield this CDR3.

The sequence was collected from a man between 18 and 29 years old in good health. Some clones in this sample may be carry-over from other donors' samples. The material sequenced was memory CD4+ T cells from PBMCs. Subset of the sample: CD45RA-negative fraction.

The CDR3 DNA is TGCGCCAGCAGCTTGACTAGCGGGAGGAATGAGCAGTTCTTC. Translated, it gives CASSLTSGRNEQFF. The V gene is TRBV5-1, the J gene TRBJ2-1, with TRBD2 matching 12 bases. The CDR3 consists of 14 residues. Trimming took 1 base from V and 7 from J; bases not matched to a gene: 0. CDR1 is SGHRS and CDR2 is YFSETQ in the germline V gene.